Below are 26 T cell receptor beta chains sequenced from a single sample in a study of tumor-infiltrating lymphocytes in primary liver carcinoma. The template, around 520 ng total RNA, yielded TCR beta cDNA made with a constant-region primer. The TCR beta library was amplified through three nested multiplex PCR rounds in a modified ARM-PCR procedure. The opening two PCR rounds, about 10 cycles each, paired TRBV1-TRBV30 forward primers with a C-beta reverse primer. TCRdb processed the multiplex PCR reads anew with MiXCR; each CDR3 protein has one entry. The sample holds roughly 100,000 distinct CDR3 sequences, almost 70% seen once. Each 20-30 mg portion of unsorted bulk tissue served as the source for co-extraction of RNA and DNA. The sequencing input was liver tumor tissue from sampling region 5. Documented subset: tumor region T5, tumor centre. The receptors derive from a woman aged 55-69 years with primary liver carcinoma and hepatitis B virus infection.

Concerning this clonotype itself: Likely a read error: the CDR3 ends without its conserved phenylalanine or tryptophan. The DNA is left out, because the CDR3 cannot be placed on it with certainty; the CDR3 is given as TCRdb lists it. The CDR3 loop is CASSLEGSGRAEQYL. This rearrangement joins TRBV11-2 to TRBJ2-7; the listed D gene, TRBD2, was not tested against the DNA. The CDR3 has 15 amino acids, counting both end residues. Per germline, CDR1 SGHAT and CDR2 FQNNGV.

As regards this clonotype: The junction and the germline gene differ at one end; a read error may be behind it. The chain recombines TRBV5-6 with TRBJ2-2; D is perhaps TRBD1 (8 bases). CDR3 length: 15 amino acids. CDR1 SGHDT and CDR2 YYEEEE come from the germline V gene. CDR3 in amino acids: CVSNHGQGGTGELFF. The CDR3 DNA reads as TGTGTCAGCAATCACGGACAGGGAGGGACCGGGGAGCTGTTTTTT.

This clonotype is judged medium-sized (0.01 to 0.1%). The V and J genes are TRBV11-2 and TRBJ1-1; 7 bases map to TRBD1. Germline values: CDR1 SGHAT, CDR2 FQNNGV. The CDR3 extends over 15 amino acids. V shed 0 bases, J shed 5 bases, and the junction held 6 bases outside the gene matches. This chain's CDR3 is CASSLDPTGLTEAFF. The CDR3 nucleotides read TGTGCCAGCAGCTTAGACCCGACAGGGCTAACTGAAGCTTTCTTT.

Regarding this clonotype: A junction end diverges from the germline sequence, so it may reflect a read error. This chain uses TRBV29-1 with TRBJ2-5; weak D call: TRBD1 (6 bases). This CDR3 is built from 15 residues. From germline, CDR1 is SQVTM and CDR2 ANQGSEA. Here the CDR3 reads CGVGSGEQGLETQYF. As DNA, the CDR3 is TGCGGCGTTGGTTCTGGGGAACAGGGTCTAGAGACCCAGTACTTC.

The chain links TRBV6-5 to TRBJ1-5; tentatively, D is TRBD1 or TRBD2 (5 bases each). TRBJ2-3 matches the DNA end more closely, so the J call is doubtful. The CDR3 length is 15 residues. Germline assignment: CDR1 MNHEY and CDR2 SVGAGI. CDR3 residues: CASSKGGLDNQPQYF. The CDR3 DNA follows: TGTGCCAGCAGTAAAGGAGGATTGGACAATCAGCCCCAGTATTTT.

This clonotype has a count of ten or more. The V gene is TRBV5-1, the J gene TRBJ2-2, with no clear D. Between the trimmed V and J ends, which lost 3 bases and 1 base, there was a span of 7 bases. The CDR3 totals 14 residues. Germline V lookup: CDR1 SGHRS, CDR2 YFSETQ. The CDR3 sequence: CASSSTWNTGELFF. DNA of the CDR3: TGCGCCAGCAGCTCGACATGGAACACCGGGGAGCTGTTTTTT.

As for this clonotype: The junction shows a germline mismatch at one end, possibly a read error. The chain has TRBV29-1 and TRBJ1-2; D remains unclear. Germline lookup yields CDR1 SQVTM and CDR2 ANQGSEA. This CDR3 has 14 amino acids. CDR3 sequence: CGVGDGPGAGGYTF. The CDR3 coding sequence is TGCGGCGTTGGAGATGGTCCCGGTGCGGGTGGCTACACCTTC.

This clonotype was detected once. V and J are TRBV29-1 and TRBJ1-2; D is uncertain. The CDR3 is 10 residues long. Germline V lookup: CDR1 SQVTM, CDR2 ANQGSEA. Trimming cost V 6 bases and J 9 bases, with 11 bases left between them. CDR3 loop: CSVDESSYTF. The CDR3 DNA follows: TGCAGCGTCGATGAATCGAGCTACACCTTC. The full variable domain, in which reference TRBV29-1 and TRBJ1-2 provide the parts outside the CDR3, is SAVISQKPSRDICQRGTSLTIQCQVDSQVTMMFWYRQQPGQSLTLIATANQGSEATYESGFVIDKFPISRPNLTFSTLTVSNMSPEDSSIYLCSVDESSYTFGSGTRLTVV.

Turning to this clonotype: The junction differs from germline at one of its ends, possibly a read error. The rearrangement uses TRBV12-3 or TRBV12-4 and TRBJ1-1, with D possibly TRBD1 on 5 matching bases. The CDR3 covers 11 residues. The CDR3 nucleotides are TGTGCCAGTAGTTTCGAGCAGGGACGGTTCTTT. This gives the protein CASSFEQGRFF.

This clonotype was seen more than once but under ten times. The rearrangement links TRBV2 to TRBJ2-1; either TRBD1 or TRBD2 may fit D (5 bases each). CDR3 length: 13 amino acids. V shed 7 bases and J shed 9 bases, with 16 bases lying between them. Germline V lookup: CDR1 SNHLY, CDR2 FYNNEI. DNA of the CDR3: TGTGCCAGCATCCAGGGAGTAAGTCTTGAGCAGTTCTTC. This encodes CASIQGVSLEQFF.

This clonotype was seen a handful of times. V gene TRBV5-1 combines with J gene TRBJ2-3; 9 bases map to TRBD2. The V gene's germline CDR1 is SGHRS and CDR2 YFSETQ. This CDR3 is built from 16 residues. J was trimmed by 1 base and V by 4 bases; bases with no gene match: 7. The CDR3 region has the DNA TGCGCCAGCAGCCCAGCGCGGACTAGCGGCACAGATACGCAGTATTTT. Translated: CASSPARTSGTDTQYF.

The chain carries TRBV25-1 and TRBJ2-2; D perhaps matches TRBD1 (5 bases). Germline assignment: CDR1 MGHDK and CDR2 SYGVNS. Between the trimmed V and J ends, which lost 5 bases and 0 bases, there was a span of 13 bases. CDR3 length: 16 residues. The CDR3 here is CASSRGNYTNTGELFF. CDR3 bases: TGTGCCAGCAGTAGGGGCAACTACACGAACACCGGGGAGCTGTTTTTT.

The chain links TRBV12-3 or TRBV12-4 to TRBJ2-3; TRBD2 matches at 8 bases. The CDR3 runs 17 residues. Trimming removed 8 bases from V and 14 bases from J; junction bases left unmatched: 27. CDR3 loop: CASRPQRGLTSTDMLYF. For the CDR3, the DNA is TGTGCCAGCCGTCCCCAGCGGGGGCTTACTAGCACAGATATGCTGTATTTT.

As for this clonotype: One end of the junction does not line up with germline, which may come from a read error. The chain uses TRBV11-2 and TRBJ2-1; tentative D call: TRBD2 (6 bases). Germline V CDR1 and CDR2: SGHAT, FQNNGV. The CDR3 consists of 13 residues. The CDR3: CASSLERGGEHFF. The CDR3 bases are TGTGCCAGCAGCTTAGAACGGGGAGGAGAGCATTTCTTC.

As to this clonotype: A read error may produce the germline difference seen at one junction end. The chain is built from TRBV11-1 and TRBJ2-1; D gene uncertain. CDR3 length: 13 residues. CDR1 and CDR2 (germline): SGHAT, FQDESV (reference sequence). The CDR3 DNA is TGTGCCAGCAACTTCGGCACGGATAATAAGCAGTCCTTC. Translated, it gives CASNFGTDNKQSF.

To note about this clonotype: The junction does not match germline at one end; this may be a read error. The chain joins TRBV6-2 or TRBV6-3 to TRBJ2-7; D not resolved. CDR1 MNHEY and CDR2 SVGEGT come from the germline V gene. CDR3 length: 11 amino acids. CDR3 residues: CAGSYSYEQYF. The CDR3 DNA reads TGTGCCGGCAGTTACTCCTACGAGCAGTACTTC.

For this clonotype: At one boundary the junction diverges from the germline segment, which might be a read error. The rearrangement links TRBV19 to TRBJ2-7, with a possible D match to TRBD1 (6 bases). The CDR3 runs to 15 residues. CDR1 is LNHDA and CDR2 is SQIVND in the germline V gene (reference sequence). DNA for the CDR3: TGTGTCAGTAGTTTCTCAGGGGAGAGCTCCTACGAGCAGTACTTC. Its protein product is CVSSFSGESSYEQYF.

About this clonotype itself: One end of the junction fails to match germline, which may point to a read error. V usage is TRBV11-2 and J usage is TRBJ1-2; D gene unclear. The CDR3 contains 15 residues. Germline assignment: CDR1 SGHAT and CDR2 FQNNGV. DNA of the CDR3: TGTGCCAGCACCTTAGACCCGGGAGCAATCTATGGTTACACCTTC. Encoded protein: CASTLDPGAIYGYTF.

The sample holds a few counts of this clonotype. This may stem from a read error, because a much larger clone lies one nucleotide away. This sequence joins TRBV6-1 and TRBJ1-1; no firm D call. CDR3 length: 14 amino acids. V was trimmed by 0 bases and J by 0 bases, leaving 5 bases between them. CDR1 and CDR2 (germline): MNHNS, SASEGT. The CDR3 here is CASSEAELNTEAFF. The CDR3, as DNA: TGTGCCAGCAGTGAAGCTGAGTTGAACACTGAAGCTTTCTTT.

The CDR3 nucleotides read TGTGCCAGCAGCTTTTCTAGTCCTCGGACTCCCCAGTACTTC. Translation: CASSFSSPRTPQYF. The chain combines TRBV7-9 with TRBJ2-5, with a weak D call TRBD2 (5 bases). CDR1 SEHNR and CDR2 FQNEAQ come from the germline V gene (reference sequence). V shed 3 bases and J shed 9 bases, with 17 bases lying between them. The CDR3 runs to 14 residues.

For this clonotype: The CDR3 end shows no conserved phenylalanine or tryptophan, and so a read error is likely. This CDR3 is CANSMGLPTDTQYL. The CDR3 nucleotides read TGTGCCAACAGCATGGGGCTTCCCACGGATACGCAGTATTTA. The chain joins TRBV11-2 to TRBJ2-3; tentative D call: TRBD1 (5 bases). CDR3 length: 14 residues. Germline CDR1 and CDR2: SGHAT and FQNNGV.

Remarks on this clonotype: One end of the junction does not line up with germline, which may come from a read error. The CDR3, as DNA: TGTGTCAGCAACTCCGGGACTATTCCCACAGATACGCAGTATTTT. Encoded protein: CVSNSGTIPTDTQYF. The gene calls are TRBV11-2 and TRBJ2-3, with 7 bases matching TRBD2. The CDR3 length is 15 residues. From germline, CDR1 is SGHAT and CDR2 FQNNGV.

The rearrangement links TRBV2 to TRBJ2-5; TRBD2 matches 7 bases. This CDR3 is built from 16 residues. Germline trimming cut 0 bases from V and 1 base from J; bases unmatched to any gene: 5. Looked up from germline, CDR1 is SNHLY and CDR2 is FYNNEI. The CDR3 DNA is TGTGCCAGCAGTGAAGCTAGCGCGGGAGCCCAAGAGACCCAGTACTTC. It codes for CASSEASAGAQETQYF.

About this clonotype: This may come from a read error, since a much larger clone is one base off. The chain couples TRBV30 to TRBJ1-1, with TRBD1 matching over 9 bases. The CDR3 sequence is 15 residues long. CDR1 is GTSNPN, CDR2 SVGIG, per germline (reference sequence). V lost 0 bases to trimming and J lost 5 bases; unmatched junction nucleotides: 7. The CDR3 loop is CAWSVLGQGLTEAFF. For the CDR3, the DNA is TGTGCCTGGAGTGTACTGGGACAGGGACTTACTGAAGCTTTCTTT. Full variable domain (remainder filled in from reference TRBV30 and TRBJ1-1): SQTIHQWPATLVQPVGSPLSLECTVEGTSNPNLYWYRQAAGRGLQLLFYSVGIGQISSEVPQNLSASRPQDRQFILSSKKLLLSDSGFYLCAWSVLGQGLTEAFFGQGTRLTVV.

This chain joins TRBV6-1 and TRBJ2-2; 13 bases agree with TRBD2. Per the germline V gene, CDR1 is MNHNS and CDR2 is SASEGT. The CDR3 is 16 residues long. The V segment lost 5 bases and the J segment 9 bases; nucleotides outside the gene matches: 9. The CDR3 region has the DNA TGTGCCAGCAGTCCTGGGACTAGCGGGGCTACCCGGGAGCTGTTTTTT. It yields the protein CASSPGTSGATRELFF.

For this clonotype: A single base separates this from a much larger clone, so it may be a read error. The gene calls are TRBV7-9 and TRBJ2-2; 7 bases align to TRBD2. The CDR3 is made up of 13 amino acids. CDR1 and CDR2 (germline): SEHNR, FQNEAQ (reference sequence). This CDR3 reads CVSSLIAGGELFF. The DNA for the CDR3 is TGTGTCAGCAGCTTGATAGCGGGCGGGGAGCTGTTTTTT.